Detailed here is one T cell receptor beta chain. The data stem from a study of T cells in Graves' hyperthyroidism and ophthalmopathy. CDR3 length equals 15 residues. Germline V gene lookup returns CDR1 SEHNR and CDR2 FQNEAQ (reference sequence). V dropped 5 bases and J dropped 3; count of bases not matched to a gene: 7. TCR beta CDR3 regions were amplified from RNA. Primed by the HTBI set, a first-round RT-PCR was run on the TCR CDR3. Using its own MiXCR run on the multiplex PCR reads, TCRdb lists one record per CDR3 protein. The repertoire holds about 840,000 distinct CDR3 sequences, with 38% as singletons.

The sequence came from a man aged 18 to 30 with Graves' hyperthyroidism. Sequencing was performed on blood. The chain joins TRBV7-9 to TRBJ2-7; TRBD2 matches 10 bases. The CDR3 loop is CASSPGLAKFYEQYF. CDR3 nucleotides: TGTGCCAGCAGCCCGGGACTAGCGAAGTTCTACGAGCAGTACTTC.